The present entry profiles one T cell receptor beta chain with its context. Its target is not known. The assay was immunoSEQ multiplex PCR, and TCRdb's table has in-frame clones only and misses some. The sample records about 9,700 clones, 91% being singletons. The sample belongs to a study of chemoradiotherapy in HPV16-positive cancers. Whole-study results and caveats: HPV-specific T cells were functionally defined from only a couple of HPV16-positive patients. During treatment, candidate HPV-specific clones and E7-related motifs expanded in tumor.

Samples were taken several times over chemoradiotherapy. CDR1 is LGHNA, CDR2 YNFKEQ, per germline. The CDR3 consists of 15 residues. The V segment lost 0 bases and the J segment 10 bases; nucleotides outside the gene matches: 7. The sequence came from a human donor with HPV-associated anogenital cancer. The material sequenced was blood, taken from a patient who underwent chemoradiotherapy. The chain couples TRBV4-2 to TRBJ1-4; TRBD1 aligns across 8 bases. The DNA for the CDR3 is TGTGCCAGCAGCCAAGATCCCCAGGGGGCCGGAAAACTGTTTTTT. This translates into CASSQDPQGAGKLFF.